This T cell receptor beta chain was profiled in a study of beta chain features in type 1 diabetes. The J segment lost 2 bases and the V segment lost 4 bases, leaving 5 bases of the junction unmatched. The CDR3 consists of 15 residues. The germline V gene has CDR1 SGHNT and CDR2 YYREEE (reference sequence). Points from the study as a whole: Naive, central memory and regulatory TCRB repertoires appeared more similar among patients than healthy donors. For Type 1 diabetes patients, all four CD4+ subsets carried TCRB CDR3s that were moderately but significantly shorter.

The isolated RNA, all of it, was reverse transcribed, so expressed TCRB transcripts were what got sequenced. Profiling relied on immunoSEQ multiplex PCR, and the TCRdb table lists in-frame clones only, not all of them. Of about 16,000 clones detected, roughly two thirds appear once; the ten largest clones hold 0.79%. As for this clone: Its antigen is as yet unknown.

Sequencing was done on a sample of stem cell memory CD4+ T cells from blood. The chain employs TRBV5-4 and TRBJ2-1, with 8 bases fitting TRBD2. The source is a young man with type 1 diabetes. CDR3: CASSIRGGPYNEQFF. In DNA, the CDR3 is TGTGCCAGCAGCATTCGGGGGGGCCCCTACAATGAGCAGTTCTTC.